Following are 10 T cell receptor beta chains from one sample sequenced in a study of identical twins. TCRdb ran MiXCR on the 5' RACE reads and lists one entry per CDR3 protein. Seen here are roughly 630,000 distinct CDR3 sequences, under 8.5% observed once, and the top ten hold about 1.6%. The sample was also linked to a second study, of yellow fever vaccine responses in identical twins.

Sequenced sample: PBMCs. The receptor source for this set is a woman aged 18 to 35 in good health.

This clonotype was seen many times. The chain uses TRBV5-1 and TRBJ2-3; D is possibly TRBD1 (5 bases). The germline V gene has CDR1 SGHRS and CDR2 YFSETQ. Trimming took off 0 bases at V and 4 bases at J, with 12 bases between the two ends. The CDR3 length is 15 residues. Written as DNA, the CDR3 is TGCGCCAGCAGCTTGGCAGGGATACGGGCAGATACGCAGTATTTT. Its translation is CASSLAGIRADTQYF.

The genes are TRBV29-1 and TRBJ2-5, with D tentatively TRBD1 (6 bases). The V gene lost 3 bases and the J gene lost 1 base, with 12 bases spanning the gap. The V gene's germline CDR1 is SQVTM and CDR2 ANQGSEA. This CDR3 comprises 14 residues. The DNA of the CDR3 is TGCAGCGTTGACGTTGGGACAATCCAAGAGACCCAGTACTTC. This gives the protein CSVDVGTIQETQYF.

The chain uses TRBV28 and TRBJ1-1; D unclear. Trimming stripped 3 bases from V and 14 bases from J, with 25 bases between. The germline V gene has CDR1 MDHEN and CDR2 SYDVKM. The CDR3 totals 15 residues. CDR3: CASSLNFGVSSPMFF. The CDR3 coding sequence is TGTGCCAGCAGTTTGAATTTTGGGGTCTCGAGCCCTATGTTCTTT.

The genes are TRBV5-6 and TRBJ2-7; 10 nucleotides align to TRBD1. The germline V gene encodes CDR1 SGHDT and CDR2 YYEEEE. V shed 2 bases, J shed 3 bases, and the junction held 8 bases outside the gene matches. This CDR3 region has 16 residues. CDR3 sequence (DNA): TGTGCCAGCAGCTTAGGAGCCGGGACAGGGGTCTACGAGCAGTACGTC. Protein product: CASSLGAGTGVYEQYV.

This clonotype was seen only a few times. The rearrangement joins TRBV4-2 to TRBJ2-7; D is ambiguous. The V gene lost 0 bases and the J gene lost 5 bases, with 23 bases spanning the gap. Germline CDR1 and CDR2: LGHNA and YNFKEQ. CDR3 length equals 18 residues. CDR3 DNA: TGTGCCAGCAGCCAAGAGCTTGGGGTCTCCGTGACCGTCCACGAGCAGTACTTC. This sequence encodes CASSQELGVSVTVHEQYF.

This clonotype has only a few counts. The J gene is TRBJ2-1, the V gene TRBV6-2 or TRBV6-3, with TRBD2 as a possible D gene (5 bases). The V and J ends lost 5 bases and 9 bases respectively, with 17 bases between them. Germline lookup yields CDR1 MNHEY and CDR2 SVGEGT. This CDR3 comprises 14 residues. The CDR3 reads CASSHEGWRVEQFF. CDR3 in DNA: TGTGCCAGCAGTCACGAGGGTTGGCGGGTTGAGCAGTTCTTC.

Only a few counts were recorded for this clonotype. This rearrangement joins TRBV4-1 to TRBJ2-3; weak D call: TRBD1 (5 bases). The germline V gene has CDR1 MGHRA and CDR2 YSYEKL. V was pared by 2 bases and J by 6 bases, with 9 bases between. This CDR3 has 13 residues. Here the CDR3 DNA reads TGCGCCAGCAGCCAAATCCCAGGGGATACGCAGTATTTT. Its translation: CASSQIPGDTQYF.

This clonotype has ten or more counts. The CDR3 DNA follows: TGTGCCAGCAGTTTGCAGGTCAATCAGCCCCAGCATTTT. Its translation: CASSLQVNQPQHF. This chain links TRBV6-6 with TRBJ1-5; D gene uncertain. Deletions cut 4 bases from V and 3 bases from J, with 7 bases between. Germline V gene lookup returns CDR1 MNHNY and CDR2 SVGAGI (reference sequence). There are 13 residues in the CDR3.

As DNA, the CDR3 is TGTGCCAGCAGTCCGGGGACAGCCGTGGGGATTTACGAGCAGTACTTC. Protein: CASSPGTAVGIYEQYF. The V and J genes are TRBV12-3 or TRBV12-4 and TRBJ2-7, with TRBD1 matching over 7 bases. The V gene end was trimmed by 5 bases and the J gene end by 4 bases; junction bases not matched to a gene: 14. The CDR3 consists of 16 residues.

This clonotype was seen many times. This chain links TRBV3-1 with TRBJ2-7; 11 nucleotides line up with TRBD2. Germline values: CDR1 LGHDT, CDR2 YNNKEL (reference sequence). Unmatched junction bases numbered 7, after V lost 0 bases and J lost 3 bases. The CDR3 contains 17 residues. CDR3 loop: CASSQDRASGRIYEQYF. The DNA for the CDR3 is TGTGCCAGCAGCCAAGATCGGGCTAGCGGGAGGATCTACGAGCAGTACTTC.